This passage covers 17 T cell receptor beta chains from one sample sequenced in a study of molecular identifiers for immune sequencing clone quantification. Each CDR3 protein is one row after TCRdb ran MiXCR on the PCR reads. Seen here are more than 35,000 distinct CDR3 sequences, 15% to 20% observed once, and the top ten hold under 1.3%. Source material: naive CD8+ T cells from blood, with Jurkat cell RNA spiked in. Regarding subset: FACS-sorted CD8+CD4-CCR7+CD45RA+ naive T cells. These receptors were collected from a human donor in good health. Some libraries in this study had Jurkat cell RNA spiked in.

In this sample, this clonotype turned up many times. CDR3 in amino acids: CASSFGPYEQYF. The DNA for the CDR3 is TGTGCCAGCAGCTTCGGTCCCTACGAGCAGTACTTC. The rearrangement links TRBV27 to TRBJ2-7; D is ambiguous. CDR1 and CDR2 (germline): MNHEY, SMNVEV (reference sequence). V gave up 6 bases and J gave up 2 bases, with 8 bases separating them. The CDR3 consists of 12 residues.

This clonotype was observed a single time. This sequence may be a read error, since a much larger clone differs from it by one base. The genes are TRBV7-6 and TRBJ2-5; weak D call: TRBD2 (6 bases). V lost 5 bases and J lost 2, with 21 bases in between. Germline CDR1 SGHVS, CDR2 FNYEAQ. The CDR3 is made up of 17 amino acids. The CDR3 region is CASSTWLEEGIQETQYF. CDR3 in DNA: TGTGCCAGCAGCACGTGGCTCGAGGAGGGGATACAAGAGACCCAGTACTTC.

Concerning this clonotype itself: As the CDR3 is not closed by the conserved phenylalanine or tryptophan, this likely results from a read error. The limits of the CDR3 on the DNA are not certain, so only TCRdb's listed CDR3 is given. CDR3 residues: CASSTRLAADNEQSY. The gene calls are TRBV7-2 and TRBJ2-1; the table gives TRBD2 as D, unverified against the DNA. The CDR3 has 15 amino acids, counting both end residues. Germline loops: CDR1 SGHTA, CDR2 FQGNSA.

This clonotype was seen many times. V and J are TRBV27 and TRBJ1-6; D not certain. The CDR3 runs to 12 residues. CDR1 MNHEY and CDR2 SMNVEV come from the germline V gene (reference sequence). Deletions cut 5 bases from V and 2 bases from J, with 1 base between. The DNA for the CDR3 is TGTGCCAGCAGTGCCTATAATTCACCCCTCCACTTT. Translation gives CASSAYNSPLHF.

This clonotype was seen at least ten times. The rearrangement links TRBV2 to TRBJ2-7; the D gene is possibly TRBD1 (6 bases). CDR3 length: 14 residues. Trimming took 5 bases from V and 4 from J, leaving 15 bases between them. In germline, CDR1 is SNHLY, CDR2 FYNNEI. The CDR3 reads CASSTGITRYEQYF. CDR3 DNA sequence: TGTGCCAGCAGTACAGGGATTACTCGGTACGAGCAGTACTTC.

The chain is built from TRBV19 and TRBJ2-7; TRBD1 agrees at 8 bases. V dropped 5 bases and J dropped 2; count of bases not matched to a gene: 8. The CDR3 is 15 residues long. Germline CDR1 reads LNHDA; CDR2 reads SQIVND (reference sequence). In DNA form, the CDR3 reads TGTGCCAGTAGTCCCTCCGGGACAGGAACCTACGAGCAGTACTTC. It translates to CASSPSGTGTYEQYF.

Worth noting for this clonotype: A much larger clone is a single base away; this may be a read error. V gene TRBV13 combines with J gene TRBJ2-3; either TRBD1 or TRBD2 may supply D (6 bases each). Per germline, CDR1 PRHDT and CDR2 FYEKMQ (reference sequence). CDR3 length: 14 amino acids. The CDR3 loop reads CASSSGESGDMQYF. The DNA of the CDR3 is TGTGCCAGCAGCTCAGGGGAGTCGGGAGATATGCAGTATTTT.

Remarks on this clonotype: With a much larger clone just one base away, this may be a read error. The genes are TRBV7-6 and TRBJ2-7, with 9 positions matching TRBD2. Germline CDR1 and CDR2: SGHVS and FNYEAQ. Unmatched junction bases numbered 9, after V lost 0 bases and J lost 3 bases. This CDR3 is built from 17 residues. The CDR3 region has the DNA TGTGCCAGCAGCTTAGCAGCGGGCGGGGGGGCCCTCTACGAGCAGTACTTC. Translation gives CASSLAAGGGALYEQYF.

In its sample, this clonotype was seen many times. This rearrangement joins TRBV5-1 to TRBJ2-5, with 9 positions matching TRBD1. V lost 3 bases and J lost 5; bases outside the gene matches: 5. The CDR3 is 14 amino acids. The germline V gene encodes CDR1 SGHRS and CDR2 YFSETQ. The CDR3 is CASSSGQGIETQYF. CDR3 nucleotide sequence: TGCGCCAGCAGCTCGGGACAGGGTATTGAGACCCAGTACTTC. Complete variable domain (other parts from reference TRBV5-1 and TRBJ2-5): KAGVTQTPRYLIKTRGQQVTLSCSPISGHRSVSWYQQTPGQGLQFLFEYFSETQRNKGNFPGRFSGRQFSNSRSEMNVSTLELGDSALYLCASSSGQGIETQYFGPGTRLLVL.

This clonotype occurred a few times. The gene calls are TRBV7-2 and TRBJ2-3; D ambiguous. The CDR3 is made up of 13 amino acids. The V end was cut by 3 bases, the J end by 2 bases, with 6 bases between. CDR1 is SGHTA and CDR2 is FQGNSA in the germline V gene. The CDR3 nucleotides are TGTGCCAGCAGCTTGGGTCACACAGATACGCAGTATTTT. Its protein is CASSLGHTDTQYF.

Comments on this clonotype: A much larger clone lies one base from this, so it may be a read error. The chain combines TRBV19 with TRBJ2-5; D is unresolved. Trimming pared 5 bases from V and 5 bases from J, leaving 18 bases between. Germline V gives CDR1 LNHDA, CDR2 SQIVND (reference sequence). The CDR3 loop spans 15 amino acids. CDR3 nucleotides: TGTGCCAGTAGTTCCGAAGGATCTTCGTGGGAGACCCAGTACTTC. Translated: CASSSEGSSWETQYF. Filled out from reference TRBV19 and TRBJ2-5, the complete variable domain reads DGGITQSPKYLFRKEGQNVTLSCEQNLNHDAMYWYRQDPGQGLRLIYYSQIVNDFQKGDIAEGYSVSREKKESFPLTVTSAQKNPTAFYLCASSSEGSSWETQYFGPGTRLLVL.

This clonotype was picked up a small number of times. This chain joins TRBV14 and TRBJ2-7; D is ambiguous. Germline V gene data show CDR1 as SGHDN and CDR2 as FVKESK. The germline V and J ends were trimmed by 1 base and 6 bases, with 13 bases remaining between them. This CDR3 has 14 residues. The CDR3 nucleotides read TGTGCCAGCAGCCAAGTTTTGGCAGCCCGCGAGCAGTACTTC. Translated: CASSQVLAAREQYF.

This clonotype was detected many times. V usage is TRBV2 and J usage is TRBJ2-3; D is undetermined. Between the trimmed V and J ends, which lost 7 bases and 1 base, there was a span of 9 bases. The CDR3 runs 13 residues. CDR1 and CDR2 (germline): SNHLY, FYNNEI. CDR3: CASTPQGTDTQYF. The CDR3 DNA follows: TGTGCCAGCACCCCGCAGGGCACAGATACGCAGTATTTT.

By share, this clonotype ranks as medium-sized (0.01 to 0.1%). This chain links TRBV4-2 with TRBJ2-7; tentative D call: TRBD2 (6 bases). The CDR3 loop spans 16 amino acids. Germline loops: CDR1 LGHNA, CDR2 YNFKEQ. V lost 1 base to trimming and J lost 2 bases, with 15 bases between them. The CDR3 sequence is CASSQVFGSGTYEQYF. The CDR3 DNA follows: TGTGCCAGCAGCCAAGTGTTCGGGAGTGGTACCTACGAGCAGTACTTC.

In its sample, this clonotype was seen many times. The rearrangement links TRBV20-1 to TRBJ1-1; a possible D gene is TRBD1 (6 bases). Trimming removed 0 bases at V and 4 bases at J, with 18 bases between. Germline CDR1 DFQATT, CDR2 SNEGSKA (reference sequence). The CDR3 sequence is 16 residues long. The CDR3 nucleotides read TGCAGTGCTAGAGATTATCTGTCACAGGGCTCCACTGAAGCTTTCTTT. This sequence encodes CSARDYLSQGSTEAFF.

The chain links TRBV7-9 to TRBJ2-2, with D possibly being TRBD1 or TRBD2 (6 bases each). V was clipped by 5 bases and J by 0 bases, with 16 bases between them. The CDR3 consists of 17 residues. The germline V gene has CDR1 SEHNR and CDR2 FQNEAQ (reference sequence). CDR3 bases: TGTGCCAGCAGCGACAGCGTGGGGGGCGCGAACACCGGGGAGCTGTTTTTT. This encodes CASSDSVGGANTGELFF.

The sample holds many counts of this clonotype. CDR3 nucleotide sequence: TGCGCCAGCAGCCAAGATTTGGAGACTATTTATGAGCAGTTCTTC. Protein product: CASSQDLETIYEQFF. The chain recombines TRBV4-1 with TRBJ2-1; TRBD2 might be the D (5 bases). The CDR3 sequence is 15 residues long. V was clipped by 0 bases and J by 8 bases, with 14 bases between them. CDR1 is MGHRA and CDR2 is YSYEKL in the germline V gene.